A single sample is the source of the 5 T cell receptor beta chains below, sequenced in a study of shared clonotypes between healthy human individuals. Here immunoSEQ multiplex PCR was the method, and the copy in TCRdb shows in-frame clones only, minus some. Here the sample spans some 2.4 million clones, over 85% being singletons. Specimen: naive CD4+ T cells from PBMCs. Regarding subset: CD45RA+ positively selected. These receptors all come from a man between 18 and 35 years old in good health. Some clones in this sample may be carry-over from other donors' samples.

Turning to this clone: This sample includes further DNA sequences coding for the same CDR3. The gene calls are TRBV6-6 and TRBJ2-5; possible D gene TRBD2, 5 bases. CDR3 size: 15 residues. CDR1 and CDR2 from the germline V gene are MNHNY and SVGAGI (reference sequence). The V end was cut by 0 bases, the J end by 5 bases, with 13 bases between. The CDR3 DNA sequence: TGTGCCAGCAGTTACTCGACGCTAGCTGGGGAGACCCAGTACTTC. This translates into CASSYSTLAGETQYF.

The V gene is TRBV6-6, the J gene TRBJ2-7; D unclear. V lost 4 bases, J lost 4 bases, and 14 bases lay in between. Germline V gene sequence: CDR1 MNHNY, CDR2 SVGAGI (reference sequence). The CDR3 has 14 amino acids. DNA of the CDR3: TGTGCCAGCAGTTCCCTCGGAAGTTTATACGAGCAGTACTTC. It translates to CASSSLGSLYEQYF.

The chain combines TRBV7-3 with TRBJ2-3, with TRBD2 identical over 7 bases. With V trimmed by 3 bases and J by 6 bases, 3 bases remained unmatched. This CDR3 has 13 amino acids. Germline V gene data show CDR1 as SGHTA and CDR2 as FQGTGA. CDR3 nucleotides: TGTGCCAGCAGCTTCCTACTAGCGGATACGCAGTATTTT. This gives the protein CASSFLLADTQYF. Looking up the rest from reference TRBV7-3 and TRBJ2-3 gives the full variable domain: GAGVSQTPSNKVTEKGKYVELRCDPISGHTALYWYRQSLGQGPEFLIYFQGTGAADDSGLPNDRFFAVRPEGSVSTLKIQRTERGDSAVYLCASSFLLADTQYFGPGTRLTVL.

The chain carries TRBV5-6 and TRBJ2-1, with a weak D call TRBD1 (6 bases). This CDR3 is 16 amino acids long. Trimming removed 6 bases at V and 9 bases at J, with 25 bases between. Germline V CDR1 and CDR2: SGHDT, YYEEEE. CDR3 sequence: CASMSWIDRLLGEQFF. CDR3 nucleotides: TGTGCCAGCATGTCTTGGATAGACAGGCTCCTTGGTGAGCAGTTCTTC.

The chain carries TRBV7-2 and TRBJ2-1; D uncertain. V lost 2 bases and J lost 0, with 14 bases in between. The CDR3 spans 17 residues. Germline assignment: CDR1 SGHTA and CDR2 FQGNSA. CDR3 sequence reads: CASSLPQKGSSYNEQFF. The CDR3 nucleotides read TGTGCCAGCAGCTTACCTCAGAAGGGAAGCTCCTACAATGAGCAGTTCTTC.